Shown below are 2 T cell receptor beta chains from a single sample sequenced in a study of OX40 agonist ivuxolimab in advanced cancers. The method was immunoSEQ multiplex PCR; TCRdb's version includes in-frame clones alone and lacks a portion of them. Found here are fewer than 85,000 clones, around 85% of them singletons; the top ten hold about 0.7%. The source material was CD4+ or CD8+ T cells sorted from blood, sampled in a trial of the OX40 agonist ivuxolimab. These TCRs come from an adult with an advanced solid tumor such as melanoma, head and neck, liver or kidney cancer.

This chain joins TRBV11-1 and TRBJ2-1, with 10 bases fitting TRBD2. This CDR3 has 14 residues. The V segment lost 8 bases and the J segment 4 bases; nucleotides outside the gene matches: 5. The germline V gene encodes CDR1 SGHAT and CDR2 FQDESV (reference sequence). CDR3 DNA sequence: TGTGCCAGCGAGCGGGGGGGCCAGTACAATGAGCAGTTCTTC. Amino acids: CASERGGQYNEQFF. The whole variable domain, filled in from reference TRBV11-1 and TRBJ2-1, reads EAEVAQSPRYKITEKSQAVAFWCDPISGHATLYWYRQILGQGPELLVQFQDESVVDDSQLPKDRFSAERLKGVDSTLKIQPAELGDSAMYLCASERGGQYNEQFFGPGTRLTVL.

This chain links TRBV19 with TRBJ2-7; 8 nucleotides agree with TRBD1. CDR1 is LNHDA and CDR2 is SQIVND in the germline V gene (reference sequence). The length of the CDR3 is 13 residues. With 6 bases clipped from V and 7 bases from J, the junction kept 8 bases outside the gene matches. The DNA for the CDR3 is TGTGCCAGTAGCAGGACAGGGCCGGGTGAGCAGTACTTC. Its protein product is CASSRTGPGEQYF.